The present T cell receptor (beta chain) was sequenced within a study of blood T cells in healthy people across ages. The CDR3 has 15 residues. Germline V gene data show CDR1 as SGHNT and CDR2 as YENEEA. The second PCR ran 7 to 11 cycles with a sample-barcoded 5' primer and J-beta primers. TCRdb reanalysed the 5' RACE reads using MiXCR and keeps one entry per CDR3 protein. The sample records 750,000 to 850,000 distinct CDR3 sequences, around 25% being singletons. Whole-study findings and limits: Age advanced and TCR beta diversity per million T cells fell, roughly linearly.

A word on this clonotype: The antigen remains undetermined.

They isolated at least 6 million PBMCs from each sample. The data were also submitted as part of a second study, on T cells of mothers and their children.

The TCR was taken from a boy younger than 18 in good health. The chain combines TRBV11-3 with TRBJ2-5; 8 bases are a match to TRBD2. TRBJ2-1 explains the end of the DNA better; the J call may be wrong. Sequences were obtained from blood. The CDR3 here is CASSLWAGGGNEQFF. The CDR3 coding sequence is TGTGCCAGCAGCTTATGGGCGGGAGGAGGGAATGAGCAGTTCTTC.